This T cell receptor beta chain was identified in a study of T cells in Graves' hyperthyroidism and ophthalmopathy. TCR beta CDR3 regions were amplified from RNA. The HTBI primer set was used in a first-round RT-PCR of the TCR CDR3. MiXCR, applied by TCRdb to the multiplex PCR reads, yields one record per CDR3 protein. The data show about 400,000 distinct CDR3 sequences, 15% seen once. Unmatched junction bases numbered 12, after V lost 6 bases and J lost 3 bases. The CDR3 runs 18 residues. From germline, CDR1 is SGHAT and CDR2 FQNNGV. Specimen: blood. The TCR comes from a woman in her twenties or thirties with Graves' hyperthyroidism. The chain links TRBV11-2 to TRBJ2-4; 12 bases align to TRBD1. Here the CDR3 DNA reads TGTGCCAGCAGATCCGGGACAGGGGGCCCTCTGAGCAAAAACATTCAGTACTTC. Protein product: CASRSGTGGPLSKNIQYF.